These T cell receptor beta chains were read from a single sample in a study of blood T cell repertoires in COVID-19. TCRdb's table, derived via immunoSEQ multiplex PCR, lists solely in-frame clones and lacks some. The sample lists tens of thousands of clones, 88% occurring once. The sequenced sample consisted of peripheral blood. These TCRs come from a woman aged 55-69 years with COVID-19, enrolled during active disease. Both conserved end residues are part of each CDR3. A D gene is named only where the DNA matches it firmly. Size is omitted from some rows. Given values are once, few, many or a class for expanded clones.

clone size: -
CDR3 length: 15
J gene: TRBJ1-6
V gene: TRBV9
D gene: TRBD1
CDR3 protein: CASSPLGQGNSPLHF
CDR3 DNA: TGTGCCAGCAGCCCCCTCGGACAGGGGAATTCACCCCTCCACTTT

clone size: -
CDR3 length: 11
J gene: TRBJ1-4
V gene: TRBV20-1
D gene: -
CDR3 protein: CSARYSRKLFF
CDR3 DNA: TGCAGTGCTAGATACTCACGAAAACTGTTTTTT

clone size: -
CDR3 length: 17
J gene: TRBJ1-4
V gene: TRBV9
D gene: TRBD1
CDR3 protein: CASSPQTPGQGKEKLFF
CDR3 DNA: TGTGCCAGCAGCCCCCAAACTCCGGGACAGGGGAAGGAAAAACTGTTTTTT

clone size: -
CDR3 length: 18
J gene: TRBJ1-4
V gene: TRBV5-6
D gene: -
CDR3 protein: CASSLGPDRKATNEKLFF
CDR3 DNA: TGTGCCAGCAGCTTGGGGCCCGACAGGAAGGCAACTAATGAAAAACTGTTTTTT

clone size: -
CDR3 length: 19
J gene: TRBJ2-2
V gene: TRBV7-2
D gene: TRBD2
CDR3 protein: CASSPRTSGRGTGTGELFF
CDR3 DNA: TGTGCCAGCAGCCCAAGGACTAGCGGGAGGGGGACTGGGACCGGGGAGCTGTTTTTT

clone size: -
CDR3 length: 14
J gene: TRBJ2-7
V gene: TRBV7-8
D gene: TRBD1
CDR3 protein: CASSLSGQGYEQYF
CDR3 DNA: TGTGCCAGCAGCTTATCCGGACAGGGCTACGAGCAGTACTTC

clone size: few
CDR3 length: 15
J gene: TRBJ1-4
V gene: TRBV5-4
D gene: -
CDR3 protein: CASSFGIPTNEKLFF
CDR3 DNA: TGTGCCAGCAGCTTCGGGATCCCAACTAATGAAAAACTGTTTTTT

clone size: -
CDR3 length: 16
J gene: TRBJ2-1
V gene: TRBV5-1
D gene: TRBD2
CDR3 protein: CASSLGLAGGFDEQFF
CDR3 DNA: TGCGCCAGCAGCTTGGGACTAGCGGGGGGATTCGATGAGCAGTTCTTC

clone size: -
CDR3 length: 15
J gene: TRBJ1-2
V gene: TRBV4-3
D gene: TRBD1
CDR3 protein: CASSQDTGGYYGYTF
CDR3 DNA: TGCGCCAGCAGCCAAGATACAGGGGGCTACTATGGCTACACCTTC

clone size: -
CDR3 length: 13
J gene: TRBJ1-2
V gene: TRBV5-1
D gene: -
CDR3 protein: CASSLNPAGGYTF
CDR3 DNA: TGCGCCAGCAGCTTGAACCCCGCGGGTGGCTACACCTTC

clone size: -
CDR3 length: 14
J gene: TRBJ2-1
V gene: TRBV3-1/TRBV3-2
D gene: -
CDR3 protein: CASSQDWRSNEQFF
CDR3 DNA: TGTGCCAGCAGCCAAGACTGGCGGTCCAATGAGCAGTTCTTC

clone size: -
CDR3 length: 15
J gene: TRBJ1-2
V gene: TRBV6-5
D gene: -
CDR3 protein: CASSYLEPVNYGYTF
CDR3 DNA: TGTGCCAGCAGTTACCTCGAGCCTGTGAACTATGGCTACACCTTC

clone size: -
CDR3 length: 16
J gene: TRBJ1-6
V gene: TRBV6-2/TRBV6-3
D gene: TRBD1
CDR3 protein: CASSSILGQGGSPLHF
CDR3 DNA: TGTGCCAGCAGTTCGATCCTTGGACAGGGAGGTTCACCCCTCCACTTT

clone size: -
CDR3 length: 18
J gene: TRBJ2-3
V gene: TRBV7-2
D gene: -
CDR3 protein: CASSPLGGPGTLTDTQYF
CDR3 DNA: TGTGCCAGCAGCCCACTAGGTGGTCCAGGTACATTGACAGATACGCAGTATTTT

clone size: -
CDR3 length: 15
J gene: TRBJ1-1
V gene: TRBV5-1
D gene: -
CDR3 protein: CASSLEVGHLAEAFF
CDR3 DNA: TGCGCCAGCAGCTTGGAAGTGGGACACCTCGCCGAAGCTTTCTTT

clone size: -
CDR3 length: 15
J gene: TRBJ2-7
V gene: TRBV7-9
D gene: -
CDR3 protein: CASSHPDETGYEQYF
CDR3 DNA: TGTGCCAGCAGTCATCCTGACGAGACGGGCTACGAGCAGTACTTC

clone size: -
CDR3 length: 16
J gene: TRBJ2-7
V gene: TRBV7-9
D gene: -
CDR3 protein: CASSFSYTGGSYEQYF
CDR3 DNA: TGTGCCAGCAGCTTCTCATACACCGGGGGTTCCTACGAGCAGTACTTC

clone size: -
CDR3 length: 14
J gene: TRBJ1-3
V gene: TRBV5-4
D gene: -
CDR3 protein: CASTKTGSGNTIYF
CDR3 DNA: TGTGCCAGCACTAAGACAGGTTCTGGAAACACCATATATTTT

clone size: -
CDR3 length: 12
J gene: TRBJ2-7
V gene: TRBV2
D gene: -
CDR3 protein: CASSDRDYEQYF
CDR3 DNA: TGTGCCAGCAGTGACAGGGACTACGAGCAGTACTTC

clone size: -
CDR3 length: 15
J gene: TRBJ2-1
V gene: TRBV9
D gene: -
CDR3 protein: CASSVGGLERDEQFF
CDR3 DNA: TGTGCCAGCAGCGTAGGGGGGCTTGAAAGGGATGAGCAGTTCTTC

clone size: -
CDR3 length: 14
J gene: TRBJ1-6
V gene: TRBV3-1/TRBV3-2
D gene: TRBD1
CDR3 protein: CASSEGQGSSPLHF
CDR3 DNA: TGTGCCAGCAGCGAGGGACAGGGGTCTTCACCCCTCCACTTT

clone size: -
CDR3 length: 12
J gene: TRBJ1-3
V gene: TRBV29-1
D gene: -
CDR3 protein: CSVDAGGNTIYF
CDR3 DNA: TGCAGCGTTGATGCAGGGGGAAACACCATATATTTT

clone size: -
CDR3 length: 11
J gene: TRBJ2-7
V gene: TRBV28
D gene: -
CDR3 protein: CASRLNYEQYF
CDR3 DNA: TGTGCCAGCAGACTCAACTACGAGCAGTACTTC

clone size: -
CDR3 length: 13
J gene: TRBJ1-1
V gene: TRBV6-2/TRBV6-3
D gene: -
CDR3 protein: CASSQQGNTEAFF
CDR3 DNA: TGTGCCAGCAGTCAACAGGGGAACACTGAAGCTTTCTTT

clone size: -
CDR3 length: 17
J gene: TRBJ2-3
V gene: TRBV18
D gene: TRBD2
CDR3 protein: CASSPAPAGGSTDTQYF
CDR3 DNA: TGTGCCAGCTCACCAGCGCCAGCGGGGGGTAGCACAGATACGCAGTATTTT

clone size: -
CDR3 length: 14
J gene: TRBJ2-5
V gene: TRBV14
D gene: -
CDR3 protein: CASSRDFQQETQYF
CDR3 DNA: TGTGCCAGCAGCCGGGACTTCCAACAAGAGACCCAGTACTTC

clone size: -
CDR3 length: 14
J gene: TRBJ1-4
V gene: TRBV4-1
D gene: -
CDR3 protein: CASSPRVRVEKLFF
CDR3 DNA: TGCGCCAGCAGCCCCCGGGTCAGGGTTGAAAAACTGTTTTTT

clone size: few
CDR3 length: 13
J gene: TRBJ2-7
V gene: TRBV27
D gene: -
CDR3 protein: CASSLGGTYEQYF
CDR3 DNA: TGTGCCAGCAGTTTAGGCGGAACCTACGAGCAGTACTTC

clone size: -
CDR3 length: 15
J gene: TRBJ1-1
V gene: TRBV2
D gene: -
CDR3 protein: CASSVIGSPNTEAFF
CDR3 DNA: TGTGCCAGCAGTGTCATCGGGTCCCCGAACACTGAAGCTTTCTTT

clone size: -
CDR3 length: 18
J gene: TRBJ1-2
V gene: TRBV19
D gene: -
CDR3 protein: CASSILSGHRSPNYGYTF
CDR3 DNA: TGTGCCAGTAGTATATTATCGGGACACAGAAGCCCCAACTATGGCTACACCTTC

clone size: -
CDR3 length: 19
J gene: TRBJ2-6
V gene: TRBV7-2
D gene: -
CDR3 protein: CASSLVPYSLSSGANVLTF
CDR3 DNA: TGTGCCAGCAGCTTAGTTCCGTACAGCCTAAGCTCTGGGGCCAACGTCCTGACTTTC

clone size: few
CDR3 length: 13
J gene: TRBJ1-1
V gene: TRBV29-1
D gene: -
CDR3 protein: CSVGVGAGTEAFF
CDR3 DNA: TGCAGCGTGGGAGTGGGGGCTGGGACTGAAGCTTTCTTT

clone size: -
CDR3 length: 16
J gene: TRBJ2-1
V gene: TRBV9
D gene: -
CDR3 protein: CASSLGRGDLRGEQFF
CDR3 DNA: TGTGCCAGCAGCCTAGGCAGGGGGGACCTCCGGGGTGAGCAGTTCTTC

clone size: -
CDR3 length: 14
J gene: TRBJ2-7
V gene: TRBV18
D gene: TRBD1
CDR3 protein: CASSPGQGSNEQYF
CDR3 DNA: TGTGCCAGCTCACCAGGACAGGGATCGAACGAGCAGTACTTC

clone size: -
CDR3 length: 18
J gene: TRBJ2-4
V gene: TRBV5-1
D gene: -
CDR3 protein: CASSFLPGLLAAKNIQYF
CDR3 DNA: TGCGCCAGCAGCTTTCTTCCAGGGCTCCTGGCAGCCAAAAACATTCAGTACTTC

clone size: -
CDR3 length: 16
J gene: TRBJ2-7
V gene: TRBV11-2
D gene: TRBD2
CDR3 protein: CASSSPFGRGDYEQYF
CDR3 DNA: TGTGCCAGCAGCTCTCCGTTCGGGAGGGGGGACTACGAGCAGTACTTC

clone size: -
CDR3 length: 13
J gene: TRBJ1-2
V gene: TRBV12-3/TRBV12-4
D gene: -
CDR3 protein: CASSPDYIYGYTF
CDR3 DNA: TGTGCCAGCAGCCCCGACTATATCTATGGCTACACCTTC

clone size: -
CDR3 length: 16
J gene: TRBJ2-3
V gene: TRBV5-3
D gene: -
CDR3 protein: CARSGGASGVTDTQYF
CDR3 DNA: TGTGCCAGAAGCGGAGGAGCTTCGGGAGTCACAGATACGCAGTATTTT

clone size: -
CDR3 length: 14
J gene: TRBJ2-7
V gene: TRBV30
D gene: -
CDR3 protein: CAWSVRVVDYEQYF
CDR3 DNA: TGTGCCTGGAGTGTACGGGTGGTAGATTACGAGCAGTACTTC

clone size: -
CDR3 length: 15
J gene: TRBJ1-2
V gene: TRBV11-3
D gene: -
CDR3 protein: CASSPPGSANYGYTF
CDR3 DNA: TGTGCCAGCAGCCCCCCAGGGTCTGCTAACTATGGCTACACCTTC

clone size: -
CDR3 length: 12
J gene: TRBJ1-6
V gene: TRBV7-9
D gene: TRBD1
CDR3 protein: CASSTGGQGLHF
CDR3 DNA: TGTGCCAGCAGCACTGGCGGACAGGGACTCCACTTT

clone size: -
CDR3 length: 14
J gene: TRBJ1-1
V gene: TRBV28
D gene: -
CDR3 protein: CASTPPTGNTEAFF
CDR3 DNA: TGTGCCAGCACCCCCCCGACGGGAAACACTGAAGCTTTCTTT

clone size: -
CDR3 length: 15
J gene: TRBJ1-2
V gene: TRBV19
D gene: -
CDR3 protein: CASSRGPGNGYGYTF
CDR3 DNA: TGTGCCAGTAGTAGGGGGCCCGGGAACGGCTATGGCTACACCTTC

clone size: -
CDR3 length: 16
J gene: TRBJ2-1
V gene: TRBV5-1
D gene: -
CDR3 protein: CASSLLGSIDYNEQFF
CDR3 DNA: TGCGCCAGCAGCTTGCTAGGCTCCATCGACTACAATGAGCAGTTCTTC

clone size: -
CDR3 length: 16
J gene: TRBJ2-2
V gene: TRBV27
D gene: TRBD2
CDR3 protein: CASSWGGPANTGELFF
CDR3 DNA: TGTGCCAGCAGTTGGGGGGGACCCGCGAACACCGGGGAGCTGTTTTTT

clone size: -
CDR3 length: 12
J gene: TRBJ1-2
V gene: TRBV7-9
D gene: -
CDR3 protein: CASSPFFDGYTF
CDR3 DNA: TGTGCCAGCAGCCCGTTTTTCGATGGCTACACCTTC

clone size: -
CDR3 length: 12
J gene: TRBJ2-1
V gene: TRBV10-3
D gene: -
CDR3 protein: CAISFRDNEQFF
CDR3 DNA: TGTGCCATCAGTTTCAGGGACAATGAGCAGTTCTTC

clone size: -
CDR3 length: 14
J gene: TRBJ1-5
V gene: TRBV5-5
D gene: -
CDR3 protein: CASSLEGGNQPQHF
CDR3 DNA: TGTGCCAGCAGCTTGGAAGGGGGCAATCAGCCCCAGCATTTT